A single T cell receptor (beta chain) is shown here with its context. Its antigen is undetermined. The PCR had 60 Vbeta and 13 Jbeta primers. Profiling relied on immunoSEQ multiplex PCR, and the TCRdb table lists in-frame clones only, not all of them. The sample yields 130,000 to 150,000 clones, about four fifths seen once. The sample originates from a study of cytomegalovirus exposure and HLA in healthy donors. Study-level results: Productive rates of about 90% or about 30% were seen for most TCR beta V segments in an earlier analysis.

From germline, CDR1 is SNHLY and CDR2 FYNNEI. V shed 10 bases and J shed 2 bases, with 12 bases lying between them. CDR3 length: 12 residues. The TCR comes from a male donor in good health and CMV-seropositive. The V and J genes are TRBV2 and TRBJ2-7, with a weak D call TRBD1 (6 bases). Material for sequencing was PBMCs. The CDR3 nucleotides read TGTGCCATCCTACAGGGACCCTACGAGCAGTACTTC. This encodes CAILQGPYEQYF.